This T cell receptor beta chain was recorded in a study of cytomegalovirus exposure and HLA in healthy donors. In the case of this clone: Its specificity is not known.

CDR1 and CDR2 from the germline V gene are MDHEN and SYDVKM. With 6 bases clipped from V and 5 bases from J, the junction kept 3 bases outside the gene matches. There are 12 residues in the CDR3. Use of 60 Vbeta and 13 Jbeta primers characterized the PCR. The data were produced by immunoSEQ multiplex PCR, yet TCRdb's version contains in-frame clones alone and is incomplete. The table has fewer than 200,000 clones, about four fifths seen once. Study-level findings and limits: As immune exposure information, only CMV serostatus was available. A missense variant in DCLRE1C was later tied to TCR beta V- and J-gene trimming. In a later analysis, at a false discovery rate of 0.05, 16,951 TCR beta sequences matched HLA alleles. Later on, analysis showed that most CMV-associated TCR beta chains appeared to be HLA-restricted.

The chain couples TRBV28 to TRBJ1-1; 7 bases are shared with TRBD1. The sequenced material came from PBMCs. The clonotype comes from a male donor in good health and CMV-seronegative. The CDR3 DNA sequence: TGTGCCAGCAGCCGGACAGGTACTGAAGCTTTCTTT. Protein sequence: CASSRTGTEAFF.